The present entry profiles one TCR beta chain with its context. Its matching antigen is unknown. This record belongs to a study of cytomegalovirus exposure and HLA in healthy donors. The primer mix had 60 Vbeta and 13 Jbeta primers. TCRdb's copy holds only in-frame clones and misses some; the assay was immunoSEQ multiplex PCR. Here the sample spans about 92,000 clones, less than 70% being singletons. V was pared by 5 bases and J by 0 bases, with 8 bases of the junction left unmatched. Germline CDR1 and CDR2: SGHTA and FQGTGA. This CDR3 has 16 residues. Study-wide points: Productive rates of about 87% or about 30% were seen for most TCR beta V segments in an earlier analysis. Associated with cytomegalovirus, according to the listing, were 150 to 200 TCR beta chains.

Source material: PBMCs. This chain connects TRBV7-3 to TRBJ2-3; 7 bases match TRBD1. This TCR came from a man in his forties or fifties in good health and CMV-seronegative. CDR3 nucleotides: TGTGCCAGCAGCACCGGGACAGAGACTAGCACAGATACGCAGTATTTT. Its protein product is CASSTGTETSTDTQYF.